The next 25 T cell receptor beta chains were all read from a single sample in a study of blood T cell repertoires in COVID-19. The method was immunoSEQ multiplex PCR; TCRdb's version includes in-frame clones alone and lacks a portion of them. The sample has roughly 250,000 clones; 88% are singletons. The sequencing input was PBMCs or T cells enriched from blood (not recorded which). These receptors were collected from a woman in her thirties or forties with acute COVID-19.

The rearrangement links TRBV28 to TRBJ1-2; 9 bases are shared with TRBD1. With V trimmed by 8 bases and J by 5 bases, 15 bases remained unmatched. This CDR3 region has 16 residues. Germline V gene sequence: CDR1 MDHEN, CDR2 SYDVKM. The CDR3 loop is CASDSTGTGIGYGYTF. The CDR3 DNA reads TGTGCCAGCGACAGCACCGGGACAGGGATCGGGTATGGCTACACCTTC.

This chain joins TRBV18 and TRBJ2-7; possible D gene TRBD1, 5 bases. Germline CDR1 is KGHSH and CDR2 is LQKENI. Trimming pared 1 base from V and 2 bases from J, leaving 12 bases between. The CDR3 covers 15 residues. CDR3 sequence: CASSPRQGRAYEQYF. In DNA form, the CDR3 reads TGTGCCAGCTCACCACGGCAGGGAAGGGCCTACGAGCAGTACTTC.

The chain combines TRBV6-5 with TRBJ2-5, with 11 bases identical to TRBD2. Germline lookup yields CDR1 MNHEY and CDR2 SVGAGI. The CDR3 totals 15 residues. V was pared by 5 bases and J by 1 base, with 3 bases of the junction left unmatched. CDR3 region: CASSRLAGIQETQYF. CDR3 coding DNA: TGTGCCAGCAGTCGACTAGCGGGAATCCAAGAGACCCAGTACTTC.

The chain links TRBV5-1 to TRBJ1-6; 7 nucleotides agree with TRBD1. Germline V CDR1 and CDR2: SGHRS, YFSETQ. J gave up 7 bases and V 4 bases, and 11 bases lay outside the gene matches. The CDR3 is made up of 16 amino acids. CDR3 sequence reads: CASSPNQGQRNSPLHF. CDR3 DNA sequence: TGCGCCAGCAGCCCTAACCAGGGACAGCGAAATTCACCCCTCCACTTT.

The genes are TRBV28 and TRBJ1-1, with D possibly being TRBD1 (5 bases). The CDR3 runs to 15 residues. V was clipped by 2 bases and J by 1 base, with 11 bases between them. The germline CDR1 and CDR2 sequences are MDHEN and SYDVKM. CDR3 nucleotide sequence: TGTGCCAGCAGTTTAAAGGCAGGGCAGAACACTGAAGCTTTCTTT. Translated: CASSLKAGQNTEAFF. Based on the CDR3 plus reference TRBV28 and TRBJ1-1, the full variable domain is DVKVTQSSRYLVKRTGEKVFLECVQDMDHENMFWYRQDPGLGLRLIYFSYDVKMKEKGDIPEGYSVSREKKERFSLILESASTNQTSMYLCASSLKAGQNTEAFFGQGTRLTVV.

V gene TRBV28 combines with J gene TRBJ1-6; D possibly corresponds to TRBD1 (5 bases). Looked up from germline, CDR1 is MDHEN and CDR2 is SYDVKM. The germline V and J ends were trimmed by 7 bases and 7 bases, with 20 bases remaining between them. CDR3 size: 16 residues. CDR3 residues: CASTPLPGVPNSPLHF. The CDR3 bases are TGTGCCAGCACCCCCTTACCGGGGGTTCCCAATTCACCCCTCCACTTT.

The V and J genes are TRBV10-2 and TRBJ1-2, with 8 bases aligning to TRBD1. V trimming: 8 bases; J trimming: 3 bases; junction bases outside the gene matches: 8. The CDR3 contains 14 residues. CDR1 and CDR2 (germline): WSHSY, SAAADI. Written as DNA, the CDR3 is TGCGCCAGCTCAAAACCGGGACAGGACTATGGCTACACCTTC. It codes for CASSKPGQDYGYTF.

V gene TRBV6-2 or TRBV6-3 combines with J gene TRBJ2-1; D may be TRBD2 (5 bases). The CDR3 sequence is 15 residues long. V dropped 4 bases and J dropped 9 bases, with 19 bases sitting between them. Per the germline V gene, CDR1 is MNHEY and CDR2 is SVGEGT. CDR3 amino acids: CASSFEGDWRSEQFF. CDR3 nucleotides: TGTGCCAGCAGTTTTGAGGGAGACTGGCGGAGTGAGCAGTTCTTC.

The chain employs TRBV5-1 and TRBJ1-3, with 10 bases identical to TRBD1. Germline values: CDR1 SGHRS, CDR2 YFSETQ. The CDR3 has 17 amino acids. Trimming cost V 4 bases and J 0 bases; bases outside gene matches: 7. CDR3 sequence (DNA): TGCGCCAGCAGCCCGGGACAGGGGACTTACTCTGGAAACACCATATATTTT. Translating it yields CASSPGQGTYSGNTIYF.

The chain recombines TRBV7-6 with TRBJ2-2; 8 bases map to TRBD1. CDR1 is SGHVS and CDR2 is FNYEAQ in the germline V gene. This CDR3 spans 19 amino acids. V dropped 3 bases and J dropped 4; count of bases not matched to a gene: 16. CDR3 DNA sequence: TGTGCCAGCAGCTTGGTTAGCAGGGGGCGCCCCTTGGGCACCGGGGAGCTGTTTTTT. As protein: CASSLVSRGRPLGTGELFF.

The rearrangement uses TRBV6-1 and TRBJ2-7; weak D call: TRBD2 (6 bases). CDR3 length equals 14 residues. V shed 0 bases and J shed 3 bases, with 9 bases lying between them. CDR1 and CDR2 from the germline V gene are MNHNS and SASEGT. CDR3 in amino acids: CASSEAGLFYEQYF. CDR3 sequence (DNA): TGTGCCAGCAGTGAAGCGGGACTGTTCTACGAGCAGTACTTC.

This chain uses TRBV3-1 (or the pseudogene TRBV3-2) with TRBJ1-4; D gene unclear. This CDR3 has 15 amino acids. Germline assignment: CDR1 LGHDT and CDR2 YNNKEL (reference sequence). Trimming left V 1 base short and J 5 bases short, with 11 bases between. This chain's CDR3 is CASSQVARENEKLFF. DNA for the CDR3: TGTGCCAGCAGCCAAGTGGCGAGGGAAAATGAAAAACTGTTTTTT.

The chain recombines TRBV5-1 with TRBJ1-1, with unresolved D. Germline loops: CDR1 SGHRS, CDR2 YFSETQ. The germline V and J ends were trimmed by 0 bases and 0 bases, with 12 bases remaining between them. The CDR3 contains 16 residues. Here the CDR3 reads CASSLAGVPMNTEAFF. CDR3 nucleotides: TGCGCCAGCAGCTTGGCCGGGGTACCAATGAACACTGAAGCTTTCTTT.

The V and J genes are TRBV6-5 and TRBJ1-5; possibly TRBD1 for D (6 bases). V shed 0 bases and J shed 10 bases, with 19 bases lying between them. Germline V gene sequence: CDR1 MNHEY, CDR2 SVGAGI. There are 16 residues in the CDR3. The CDR3: CASSYSSAQGLYPQHF. In DNA, the CDR3 is TGTGCCAGCAGTTACTCGAGCGCACAGGGATTATATCCCCAGCATTTT.

The chain links TRBV19 to TRBJ1-5; D gene ambiguous. Germline V gene sequence: CDR1 LNHDA, CDR2 SQIVND (reference sequence). The length of the CDR3 is 13 residues. V lost 3 bases and J 4 bases, leaving 7 bases between the germline ends. The CDR3 region is CASSMRVNQPQHF. CDR3 nucleotides: TGTGCCAGTAGTATGAGGGTAAATCAGCCCCAGCATTTT.

The J gene is TRBJ1-1, the V gene TRBV5-1, with TRBD1 matching 7 bases. V gave up 5 bases and J gave up 1 base; unmatched junction bases: 2. The germline gives CDR1 SGHRS, CDR2 YFSETQ. There are 13 residues in the CDR3. The CDR3 protein is CASSGQANTEAFF. The CDR3 DNA is TGCGCCAGCAGTGGACAGGCGAACACTGAAGCTTTCTTT.

The V call is TRBV15, the J call TRBJ2-3; possible D gene TRBD1, 6 bases. Germline loops: CDR1 LNHNV, CDR2 YYDKDF (reference sequence). This CDR3 spans 16 amino acids. Trimming removed 5 bases from V and 3 bases from J, with 18 bases in between. CDR3 residues: CATSPRWQGMTDTQYF. The CDR3 DNA follows: TGTGCCACCAGCCCTAGATGGCAGGGGATGACAGATACGCAGTATTTT.

The chain joins TRBV4-1 to TRBJ1-6; TRBD1 is a possible D gene (6 bases). Trimming took off 0 bases at V and 9 bases at J, with 12 bases between the two ends. Germline loops: CDR1 MGHRA, CDR2 YSYEKL. The CDR3 spans 15 residues. The CDR3 loop is CASSQDQDSSSPLHF. The CDR3 DNA reads TGCGCCAGCAGCCAAGATCAGGACAGCAGTTCACCCCTCCACTTT.

The chain has TRBV7-6 and TRBJ2-1, with TRBD2 matching 10 bases. The CDR3 loop spans 17 amino acids. With 2 bases clipped from V and 5 bases from J, the junction kept 9 bases outside the gene matches. The germline gives CDR1 SGHVS, CDR2 FNYEAQ. CDR3 DNA sequence: TGTGCCAGCAGCTTACCCCTAGCGGGGGCCCAAGACAATGAGCAGTTCTTC. This codes for CASSLPLAGAQDNEQFF.

This chain uses TRBV19 with TRBJ2-1; tentatively, D is TRBD1 (6 bases). The CDR3 sequence is 14 residues long. Germline V gene data show CDR1 as LNHDA and CDR2 as SQIVND (reference sequence). V was trimmed by 6 bases and J by 3 bases, leaving 12 bases between them. CDR3 nucleotides: TGTGCCAGTAGAACCCAGACAGGCTACAATGAGCAGTTCTTC. Translation: CASRTQTGYNEQFF.

This clone was detected once. This chain joins TRBV6-2 or TRBV6-3 and TRBJ2-5; a weak D match, TRBD2 (6 bases). V lost 7 bases to trimming and J lost 2 bases, with 17 bases between them. CDR3 length equals 15 residues. Germline lookup yields CDR1 MNHEY and CDR2 SVGEGT. The CDR3 bases are TGTGCCAGCAACCCAGCCGTGGAGGGTCAAGAGACCCAGTACTTC. Translating it yields CASNPAVEGQETQYF.

The genes are TRBV5-1 and TRBJ2-1; TRBD1 agrees at 10 bases. J was trimmed by 3 bases and V by 4 bases; bases with no gene match: 4. Germline V gene sequence: CDR1 SGHRS, CDR2 YFSETQ. This CDR3 has 15 amino acids. The CDR3 nucleotides read TGCGCCAGCAGCCGGACAGGGGGTAACTACAATGAGCAGTTCTTC. Residues: CASSRTGGNYNEQFF.

The chain couples TRBV28 to TRBJ1-4; tentatively, D is TRBD1 (5 bases). The CDR3 has 13 amino acids. The germline CDR1 and CDR2 sequences are MDHEN and SYDVKM. V shed 4 bases and J shed 8 bases, with 11 bases lying between them. CDR3 bases: TGTGCCAGCAGTTCCGGGGGTCTCGAAAAACTGTTTTTT. Its protein is CASSSGGLEKLFF.

The genes are TRBV7-9 and TRBJ2-2; D possibly corresponds to TRBD1 (6 bases). Looked up from germline, CDR1 is SEHNR and CDR2 is FQNEAQ (reference sequence). The V end was cut by 4 bases, the J end by 6 bases, with 21 bases between. This CDR3 is 17 amino acids long. The DNA for the CDR3 is TGTGCCAGCAGCTCAACGTACGGGACAAATTTTGCCGGGGAGCTGTTTTTT. Its translation: CASSSTYGTNFAGELFF. The complete variable domain, with remaining parts taken from reference TRBV7-9 and TRBJ2-2, reads DTGVSQNPRHKITKRGQNVTFRCDPISEHNRLYWYRQTLGQGPEFLTYFQNEAQLEKSRLLSDRFSAERPKGSFSTLEIQRTEQGDSAMYLCASSSTYGTNFAGELFFGEGSRLTVL.

The chain employs TRBV27 and TRBJ2-7; possible D gene TRBD1, 6 bases. With 5 bases removed from V and 2 bases from J, the gap between germline ends came to 13 bases. The germline V gene encodes CDR1 MNHEY and CDR2 SMNVEV (reference sequence). This CDR3 has 14 residues. CDR3 sequence (DNA): TGTGCCAGCAGTCCCACCGACAGGCCCTACGAGCAGTACGTC. It encodes CASSPTDRPYEQYV.